The entry below describes one T cell receptor beta chain. Its cognate antigen is unknown. These data come from a study of cytomegalovirus exposure and HLA in healthy donors. For the study at large: According to later analysis, the same platform produced the 90 to 150 validation and about 630 first-cohort repertoires.

Notes on the study in general: In vitro testing confirmed a few CMV-associated chains as specific for CMV antigens. The investigators catalogued 160 or so TCR beta chains as cytomegalovirus-associated. While the bulk of TCR sequences proved rare, some public TCRs turned up in many donors.

This CDR3 has 18 residues. The V gene's germline CDR1 is LNHNV and CDR2 YYDKDF (reference sequence). Trimming cost V 4 bases and J 2 bases; bases outside gene matches: 13. Assay used: immunoSEQ multiplex PCR; TCRdb lists only in-frame clones, some missing. Of more than 250,000 clones detected, around 86% appear once; the ten largest clones hold around 0.8%. This chain uses TRBV15 with TRBJ2-3; TRBD2 matches at 9 bases. Sequenced: PBMCs. This TCR was recovered from a woman between 18 and 29 years old in good health and CMV-seronegative. This CDR3 is CATSTRGWGGGDTDTQYF. The CDR3 DNA reads as TGTGCCACCAGCACCCGAGGATGGGGCGGGGGGGACACAGATACGCAGTATTTT.